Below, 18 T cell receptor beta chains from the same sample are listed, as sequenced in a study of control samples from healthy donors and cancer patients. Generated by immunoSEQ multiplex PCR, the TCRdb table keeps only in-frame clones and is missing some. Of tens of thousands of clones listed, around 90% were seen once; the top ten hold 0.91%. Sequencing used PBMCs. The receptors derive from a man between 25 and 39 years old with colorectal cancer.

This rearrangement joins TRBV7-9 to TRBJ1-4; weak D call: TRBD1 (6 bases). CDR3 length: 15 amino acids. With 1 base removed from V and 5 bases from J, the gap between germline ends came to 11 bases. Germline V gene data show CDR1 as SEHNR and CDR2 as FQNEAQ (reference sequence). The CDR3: CASSLEQGWNEKLFF. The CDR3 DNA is TGTGCCAGCAGCTTAGAACAGGGTTGGAATGAAAAACTGTTTTTT.

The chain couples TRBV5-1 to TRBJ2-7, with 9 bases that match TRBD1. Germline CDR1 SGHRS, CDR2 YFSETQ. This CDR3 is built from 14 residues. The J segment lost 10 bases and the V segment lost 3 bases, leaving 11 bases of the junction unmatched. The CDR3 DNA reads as TGCGCCAGCAGCTACGACAGGGGGGACAAATTACAGTACTTC. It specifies CASSYDRGDKLQYF.

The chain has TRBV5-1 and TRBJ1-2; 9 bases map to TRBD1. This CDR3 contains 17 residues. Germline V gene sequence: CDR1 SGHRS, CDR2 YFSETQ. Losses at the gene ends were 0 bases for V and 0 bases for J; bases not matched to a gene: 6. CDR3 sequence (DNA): TGCGCCAGCAGCTTGGGGACAGGGGCGACAGCTAACTATGGCTACACCTTC. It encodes CASSLGTGATANYGYTF.

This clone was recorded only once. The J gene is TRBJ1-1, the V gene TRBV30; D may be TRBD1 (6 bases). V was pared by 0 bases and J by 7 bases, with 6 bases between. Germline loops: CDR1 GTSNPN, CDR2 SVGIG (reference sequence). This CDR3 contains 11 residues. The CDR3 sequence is CAWSVGGEAFF. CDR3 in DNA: TGTGCCTGGAGTGTAGGGGGTGAAGCTTTCTTT.

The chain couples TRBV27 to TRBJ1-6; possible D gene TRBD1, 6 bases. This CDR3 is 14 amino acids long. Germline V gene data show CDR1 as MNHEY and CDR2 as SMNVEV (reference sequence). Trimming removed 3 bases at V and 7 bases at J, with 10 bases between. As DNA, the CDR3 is TGTGCCAGCAGTTTCCGGACAGCGAATTCACCCCTCCACTTT. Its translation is CASSFRTANSPLHF.

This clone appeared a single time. The CDR3 reads CASSPDWGIYGYTF. The CDR3 nucleotides read TGTGCCAGCTCACCTGACTGGGGGATCTATGGCTACACCTTC. The chain combines TRBV18 with TRBJ1-2, with D maybe TRBD1 (5 bases). The CDR3 has 14 residues. Germline CDR1 is KGHSH and CDR2 is LQKENI. The ends were cut back, 3 bases at V and 4 bases at J, with 12 bases in the middle.

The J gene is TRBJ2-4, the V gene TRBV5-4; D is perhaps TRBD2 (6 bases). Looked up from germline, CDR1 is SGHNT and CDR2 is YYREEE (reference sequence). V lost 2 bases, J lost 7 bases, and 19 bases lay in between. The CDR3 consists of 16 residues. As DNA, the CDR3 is TGTGCCAGCAGCTTACTGGCAGGGCGGGACGCCAACATTCAGTACTTC. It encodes CASSLLAGRDANIQYF.

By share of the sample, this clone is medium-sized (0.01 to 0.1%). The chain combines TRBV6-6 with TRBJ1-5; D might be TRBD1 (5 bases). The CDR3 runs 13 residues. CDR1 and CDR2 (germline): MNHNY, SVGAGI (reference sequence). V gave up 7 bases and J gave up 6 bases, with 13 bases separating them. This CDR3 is CASTILGGQPQHF. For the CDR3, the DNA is TGTGCCAGCACCATCCTGGGGGGTCAGCCCCAGCATTTT.

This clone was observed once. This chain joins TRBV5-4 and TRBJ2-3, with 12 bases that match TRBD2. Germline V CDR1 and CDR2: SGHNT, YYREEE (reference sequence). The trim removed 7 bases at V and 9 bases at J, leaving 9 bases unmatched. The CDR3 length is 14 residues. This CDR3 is CASGPGLAGGTQYF. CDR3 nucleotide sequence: TGTGCCAGCGGTCCGGGGCTAGCGGGGGGGACGCAGTATTTT.

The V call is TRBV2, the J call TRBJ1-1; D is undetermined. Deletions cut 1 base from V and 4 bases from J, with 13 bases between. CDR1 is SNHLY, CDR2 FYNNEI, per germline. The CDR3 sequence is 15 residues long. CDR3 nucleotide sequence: TGTGCCAGCAGTGAAGTTTGGGGATTGAGCACTGAAGCTTTCTTT. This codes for CASSEVWGLSTEAFF.

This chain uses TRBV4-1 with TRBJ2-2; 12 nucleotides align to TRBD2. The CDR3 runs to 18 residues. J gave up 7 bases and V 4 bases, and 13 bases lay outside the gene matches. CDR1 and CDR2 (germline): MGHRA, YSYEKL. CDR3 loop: CASSPSTSGGPLVGELFF. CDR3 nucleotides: TGCGCCAGCAGCCCCTCGACTAGCGGGGGCCCATTAGTCGGGGAGCTGTTTTTT.

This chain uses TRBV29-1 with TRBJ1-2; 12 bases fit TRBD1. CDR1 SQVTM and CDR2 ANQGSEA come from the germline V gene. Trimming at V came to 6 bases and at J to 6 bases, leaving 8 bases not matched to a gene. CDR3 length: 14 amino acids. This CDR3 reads CSVSGTGGHDGYTF. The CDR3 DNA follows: TGCAGCGTCTCCGGGACAGGGGGCCACGATGGCTACACCTTC.

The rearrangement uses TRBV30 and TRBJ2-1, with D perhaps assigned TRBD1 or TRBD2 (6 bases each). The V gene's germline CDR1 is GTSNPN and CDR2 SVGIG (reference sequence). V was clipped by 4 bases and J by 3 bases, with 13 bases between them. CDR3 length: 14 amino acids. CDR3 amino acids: CAWNTGGGYNEQFF. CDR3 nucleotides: TGTGCCTGGAACACCGGGGGCGGCTACAATGAGCAGTTCTTC.

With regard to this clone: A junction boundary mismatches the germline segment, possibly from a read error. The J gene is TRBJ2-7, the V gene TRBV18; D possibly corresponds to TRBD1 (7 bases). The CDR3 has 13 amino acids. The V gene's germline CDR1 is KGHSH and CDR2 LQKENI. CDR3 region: CASSPQEGAEQYF. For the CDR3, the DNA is TGTGCCAGCTCCCCACAGGAGGGGGCCGAGCAGTACTTC.

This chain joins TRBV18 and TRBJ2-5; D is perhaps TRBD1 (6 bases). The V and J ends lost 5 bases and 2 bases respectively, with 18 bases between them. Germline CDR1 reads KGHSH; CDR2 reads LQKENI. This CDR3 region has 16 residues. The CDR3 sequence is CASSAFPHRAQETQYF. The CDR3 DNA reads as TGTGCCAGCTCAGCCTTTCCCCACAGGGCTCAAGAGACCCAGTACTTC.

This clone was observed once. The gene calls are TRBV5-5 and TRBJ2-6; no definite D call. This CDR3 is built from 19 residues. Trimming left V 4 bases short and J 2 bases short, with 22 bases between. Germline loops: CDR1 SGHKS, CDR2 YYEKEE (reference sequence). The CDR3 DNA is TGTGCCAGCAGCAACTCCCCCGCGGTGGGGTATCCTGGGGCCAACGTCCTGACTTTC. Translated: CASSNSPAVGYPGANVLTF.

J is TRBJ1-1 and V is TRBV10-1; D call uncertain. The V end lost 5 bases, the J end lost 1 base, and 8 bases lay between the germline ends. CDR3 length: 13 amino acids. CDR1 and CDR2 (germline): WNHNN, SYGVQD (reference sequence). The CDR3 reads CASSPTRNTEAFF. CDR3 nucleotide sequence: TGCGCCAGCAGTCCTACCCGGAACACTGAAGCTTTCTTT.

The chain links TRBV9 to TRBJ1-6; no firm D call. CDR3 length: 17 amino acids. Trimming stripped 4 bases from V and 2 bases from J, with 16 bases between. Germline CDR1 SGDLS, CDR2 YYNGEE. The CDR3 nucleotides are TGTGCCAGCAGCCCCCTGTGGGAAGTCGCCTATAATTCACCCCTCCACTTT. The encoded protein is CASSPLWEVAYNSPLHF.